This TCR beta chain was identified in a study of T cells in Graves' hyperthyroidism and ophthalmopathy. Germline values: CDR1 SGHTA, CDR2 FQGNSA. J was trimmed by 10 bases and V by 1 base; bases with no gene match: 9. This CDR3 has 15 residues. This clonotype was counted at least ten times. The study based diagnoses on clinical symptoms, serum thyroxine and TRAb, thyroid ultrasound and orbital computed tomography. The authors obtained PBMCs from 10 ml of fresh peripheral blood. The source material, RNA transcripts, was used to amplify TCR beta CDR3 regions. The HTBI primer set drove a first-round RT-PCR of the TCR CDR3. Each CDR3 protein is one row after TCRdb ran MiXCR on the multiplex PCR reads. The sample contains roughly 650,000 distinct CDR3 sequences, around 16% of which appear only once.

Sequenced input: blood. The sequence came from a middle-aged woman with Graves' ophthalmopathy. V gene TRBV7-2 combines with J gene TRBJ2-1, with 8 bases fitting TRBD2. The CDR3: CASSLDASGGQEQFF. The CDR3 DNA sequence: TGTGCCAGCAGCTTAGATGCGAGCGGGGGCCAGGAGCAGTTCTTC.